The clone carrying this T cell receptor beta chain was observed many times. Its antigen remains unknown. V was cut by 3 bases and J by 5 bases, with 11 bases left in between. The CDR3 covers 15 residues. Germline CDR1 reads SNHLY; CDR2 reads FYNNEI. The sample originates from a study of regulatory T cells in long-lasting Graves disease. Documented time point: newly diagnosed GD, antithyroid drugs for less than 3 months. PBMC-derived RNA was used for the TCR library. Staff drew about 8.2 milliliters of peripheral blood into EDTA tubes. Researchers made TCR beta libraries by using iRepertoire HTBI primers and running Arm-PCR on CDR3 regions. TCRdb reanalysed the multiplex PCR reads using MiXCR and keeps one entry per CDR3 protein. The sample lists 450,000 to 650,000 distinct CDR3 sequences, more than 15% occurring once. Overall study results and limits: Persistent patients had more shared public clonotypes (around 2,500) than new patients (just over 950). Since the sample size was small, accuracy may have been reduced.

These data were likewise used in another study, on T cells in Graves' hyperthyroidism and ophthalmopathy.

This receptor was taken from a woman aged 35-60 years with Graves disease. This chain uses TRBV2 with TRBJ1-6; D perhaps matches TRBD1 (5 bases). Specimen: peripheral blood mononuclear cells (PBMCs), collected at new diagnosis, from a patient treated with antithyroid drugs. CDR3 amino acids: CASSDTGGDNSPLHF. The DNA of the CDR3 is TGTGCCAGCAGTGACACGGGGGGGGATAATTCACCCCTCCACTTT.